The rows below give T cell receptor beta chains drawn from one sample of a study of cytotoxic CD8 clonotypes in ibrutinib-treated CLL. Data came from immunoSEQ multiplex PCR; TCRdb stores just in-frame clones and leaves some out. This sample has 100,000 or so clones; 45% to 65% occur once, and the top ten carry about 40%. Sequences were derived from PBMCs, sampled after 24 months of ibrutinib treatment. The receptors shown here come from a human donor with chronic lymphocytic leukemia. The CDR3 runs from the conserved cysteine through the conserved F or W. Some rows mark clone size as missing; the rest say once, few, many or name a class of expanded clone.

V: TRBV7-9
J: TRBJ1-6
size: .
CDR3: CASSFGQGHSPLHF

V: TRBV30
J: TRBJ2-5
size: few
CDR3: CAWKGGYQETQYF

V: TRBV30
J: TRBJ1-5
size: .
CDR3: CAWSVSRGGPQHF

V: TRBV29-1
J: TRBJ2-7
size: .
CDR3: CSGLGYAYEQYF

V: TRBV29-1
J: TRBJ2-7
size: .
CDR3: CSVVDRSYEQYF

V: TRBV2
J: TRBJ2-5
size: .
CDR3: CASRSGGREETQYF

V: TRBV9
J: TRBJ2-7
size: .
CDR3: CASSVGTWDRAYEQYF

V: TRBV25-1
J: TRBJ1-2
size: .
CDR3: CASSERDRSYGYTF

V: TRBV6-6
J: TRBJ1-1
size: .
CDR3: CASGIGDAFF

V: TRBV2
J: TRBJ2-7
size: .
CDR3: CATTGEGAGEQYF

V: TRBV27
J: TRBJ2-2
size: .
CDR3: CASSGGSRRELFF